A selection of T cell receptor beta chains follows, all from one sample in a study of cytomegalovirus exposure and HLA in healthy donors. Data came from immunoSEQ multiplex PCR; TCRdb stores just in-frame clones and leaves some out. The profile shows over 150,000 clones, roughly 72% of them singletons. The sequenced sample consisted of PBMCs. These receptors were taken from a man aged 25-45 years in good health and CMV-seronegative. Both conserved end residues are part of each CDR3. A D gene is named only where the DNA matches it firmly. Clone size is shown for a subset of rows, as once, few, many or a class of expanded clone.

abundance: -; d_gene: -; j_gene: TRBJ1-2; v_gene: TRBV7-9; CDR3nt: TGTGCCAGCAGCTTAGCGCTGAAACAGGCGGACGATGGCTACACCTTC; CDR3aa: CASSLALKQADDGYTF
abundance: -; d_gene: TRBD1; j_gene: TRBJ1-2; v_gene: TRBV28; CDR3nt: TGTGCCAGCAGTTTAAGGACAGGGGGTATGAGCTACACCTTC; CDR3aa: CASSLRTGGMSYTF
abundance: -; d_gene: -; j_gene: TRBJ1-2; v_gene: TRBV28; CDR3nt: TGTGCCAGCAGTCCCTCCCTGGGGGGGGCGCAGGGCTACACCTTC; CDR3aa: CASSPSLGGAQGYTF
abundance: -; d_gene: -; j_gene: TRBJ1-2; v_gene: TRBV13; CDR3nt: TGTGCCAGCAGCTTAGAGGGGCTCTATGGCTACACCTTC; CDR3aa: CASSLEGLYGYTF
abundance: few; d_gene: TRBD1; j_gene: TRBJ1-2; v_gene: TRBV5-1; CDR3nt: TGCGCCAGCAGCTTGGCCCCGACAGGGAGTTGGTATGGCTACACCTTC; CDR3aa: CASSLAPTGSWYGYTF
abundance: few; d_gene: TRBD1; j_gene: TRBJ1-5; v_gene: TRBV5-6; CDR3nt: TGTGCCAGCAGCTTGCAGGGGGATCAGCCCCAGCATTTT; CDR3aa: CASSLQGDQPQHF
abundance: -; d_gene: -; j_gene: TRBJ1-1; v_gene: TRBV21-1; CDR3nt: TGTGCCAGCTCGCTGGGGGGGACTTTCTTT; CDR3aa: CASSLGGTFF
abundance: -; d_gene: TRBD1; j_gene: TRBJ2-3; v_gene: TRBV7-9; CDR3nt: TGTGCCAGCAGCACCGGGACAGCTAGCACAGATACGCAGTATTTT; CDR3aa: CASSTGTASTDTQYF
abundance: -; d_gene: TRBD1; j_gene: TRBJ1-6; v_gene: TRBV2; CDR3nt: TGTGCCAGCAGTGAAAGACAGGGGGCAAGAGGTTCACCCCTCCACTTT; CDR3aa: CASSERQGARGSPLHF
abundance: -; d_gene: -; j_gene: TRBJ1-2; v_gene: TRBV6-5; CDR3nt: TGTGCCAGCAGCCCCACAGGGACGGCCGGTCGTGGCTACCCCTTC; CDR3aa: CASSPTGTAGRGYPF
abundance: -; d_gene: TRBD2; j_gene: TRBJ2-7; v_gene: TRBV4-2; CDR3nt: TGTGCCAGCAGCCAGCTCCGGGACTACCCCTCCTACGAGCAGTACTTC; CDR3aa: CASSQLRDYPSYEQYF
abundance: -; d_gene: TRBD2; j_gene: TRBJ2-5; v_gene: TRBV2; CDR3nt: TGTGCCAGCAGTGAACCCGGACTAGCGGGGGCAGGGGACCAAGAGACCCAGTACTTC; CDR3aa: CASSEPGLAGAGDQETQYF
abundance: -; d_gene: TRBD1; j_gene: TRBJ1-4; v_gene: TRBV30; CDR3nt: TGTGCCTACTCCTTGGGACAGGGGGGTGAAAAACTGTTTTTT; CDR3aa: CAYSLGQGGEKLFF
abundance: -; d_gene: TRBD1; j_gene: TRBJ2-7; v_gene: TRBV27; CDR3nt: TGTGCCAGCAGCACAGGGGTGGACTACGAGCAGTACTTC; CDR3aa: CASSTGVDYEQYF
abundance: -; d_gene: -; j_gene: TRBJ2-2; v_gene: TRBV5-4; CDR3nt: TGTGCCAGCAGCTCCTGGGACTTGAACACCGGGGAGCTGTTTTTT; CDR3aa: CASSSWDLNTGELFF
abundance: few; d_gene: TRBD1; j_gene: TRBJ1-1; v_gene: TRBV5-5; CDR3nt: TGTGCCAGCAGCTTCGGGGGACAGATGAACACTGAAGCTTTCTTT; CDR3aa: CASSFGGQMNTEAFF
abundance: -; d_gene: -; j_gene: TRBJ2-2; v_gene: TRBV27; CDR3nt: TGTGCCAGCAGTTTAGGACAGAGGACCGGGGAGCTGTTTTTT; CDR3aa: CASSLGQRTGELFF
abundance: -; d_gene: TRBD1; j_gene: TRBJ2-2; v_gene: TRBV10-2; CDR3nt: TGCGCCAGCAGACAGGGGGCACGCGGCACCGGGGAGCTGTTTTTT; CDR3aa: CASRQGARGTGELFF
abundance: -; d_gene: -; j_gene: TRBJ1-5; v_gene: TRBV6-4; CDR3nt: TGTGCCAGCAGTGACTCGGGAGCACAGGGTACTATTTTCTTAAGCAATCAGCCCCAGCATTTT; CDR3aa: CASSDSGAQGTIFLSNQPQHF
abundance: few; d_gene: TRBD1; j_gene: TRBJ1-3; v_gene: TRBV6-5; CDR3nt: TGTGCCAGCAGCCGGACAGGCTCTGGAAACACCATATATTTT; CDR3aa: CASSRTGSGNTIYF
abundance: -; d_gene: -; j_gene: TRBJ1-1; v_gene: TRBV9; CDR3nt: TGTGCCAGCAGCGTAGGGGGACTCCAGAACACTGAAGCTTTCTTT; CDR3aa: CASSVGGLQNTEAFF
abundance: -; d_gene: -; j_gene: TRBJ2-1; v_gene: TRBV14; CDR3nt: TGTGCCAGCAATCCCTACCCCAAGGGGCCCGGGTACAATGAGCAGTTCTTC; CDR3aa: CASNPYPKGPGYNEQFF
abundance: -; d_gene: TRBD1; j_gene: TRBJ2-4; v_gene: TRBV23-1; CDR3nt: TGCGCCAGCAGTCAATTGAGGACAGGGACGGGTGGAAACATTCAGTACTTC; CDR3aa: CASSQLRTGTGGNIQYF
abundance: -; d_gene: -; j_gene: TRBJ2-7; v_gene: TRBV18; CDR3nt: TGTGCCAGCTCACCGGCAGGGTCCTACGAGCAGTACTTC; CDR3aa: CASSPAGSYEQYF
abundance: few; d_gene: -; j_gene: TRBJ2-1; v_gene: TRBV2; CDR3nt: TGTGCCAGCAGTGAACCCGGACAGAGCTCCTACAATGAGCAGTTCTTC; CDR3aa: CASSEPGQSSYNEQFF
abundance: -; d_gene: -; j_gene: TRBJ2-3; v_gene: TRBV5-6; CDR3nt: TGTGCCAGCAGCTTCGCGGGAAACTTGGGCGCAGATACGCAGTATTTT; CDR3aa: CASSFAGNLGADTQYF
abundance: -; d_gene: TRBD1; j_gene: TRBJ1-1; v_gene: TRBV5-1; CDR3nt: TGCGCCAGCAGCTTACGACAGGGGGCGAATACTGAAGCTTTCTTT; CDR3aa: CASSLRQGANTEAFF
abundance: -; d_gene: -; j_gene: TRBJ1-6; v_gene: TRBV5-5; CDR3nt: TGTGCCAGCAGCCGGGGGTATAATTCACCCCTCCACTTT; CDR3aa: CASSRGYNSPLHF
abundance: -; d_gene: -; j_gene: TRBJ1-1; v_gene: TRBV14; CDR3nt: TGTGCCAGCAGCCTCTCGAACACTGAAGCTTTCTTT; CDR3aa: CASSLSNTEAFF
abundance: -; d_gene: TRBD2; j_gene: TRBJ2-2; v_gene: TRBV7-9; CDR3nt: TGTGCCAGCAGCTTAGGTAGCGGGGGGCCGTTCACCGGGGAGCTGTTTTTT; CDR3aa: CASSLGSGGPFTGELFF
abundance: -; d_gene: -; j_gene: TRBJ1-2; v_gene: TRBV6-1; CDR3nt: TGTGCCAGCAGTTCCGCAGGGAACTATGGCTACACCTTC; CDR3aa: CASSSAGNYGYTF
abundance: -; d_gene: -; j_gene: TRBJ2-5; v_gene: TRBV7-2; CDR3nt: TGTGCCAGCAGCTTAGTCGGTAGCGACGGAGAGACCCAGTACTTC; CDR3aa: CASSLVGSDGETQYF
abundance: -; d_gene: -; j_gene: TRBJ1-4; v_gene: TRBV4-2; CDR3nt: TGTGCCAGCAGCCAAGATCGCGCGGGGAGGGAAAAACTGTTTTTT; CDR3aa: CASSQDRAGREKLFF
abundance: -; d_gene: TRBD1; j_gene: TRBJ1-5; v_gene: TRBV6-1; CDR3nt: TGTGCCAGCAGGAGGGACAGGGTGGCTCAGCCCCAGCATTTT; CDR3aa: CASRRDRVAQPQHF
abundance: -; d_gene: TRBD1; j_gene: TRBJ1-5; v_gene: TRBV19; CDR3nt: TGTGCCAGTAGTGTTGGGACAGGGGGCGGTCAGCCCCAGCATTTT; CDR3aa: CASSVGTGGGQPQHF
abundance: few; d_gene: -; j_gene: TRBJ1-3; v_gene: TRBV2; CDR3nt: TGTGCCAGCAGCCCCACCGGGGGGGTGGCAAACACCATATATTTT; CDR3aa: CASSPTGGVANTIYF
abundance: -; d_gene: TRBD2; j_gene: TRBJ2-5; v_gene: TRBV18; CDR3nt: TGTGCCAGCTCACCAGGGACTAGCGGGCTTAAAGAGACCCAGTACTTC; CDR3aa: CASSPGTSGLKETQYF
abundance: -; d_gene: -; j_gene: TRBJ1-2; v_gene: TRBV7-2; CDR3nt: TGTGCCAGCAGCCTCTCCCGGGAGTATGGCTACACCTTC; CDR3aa: CASSLSREYGYTF